This T cell receptor (beta chain) was sequenced in a study of OX40 agonist ivuxolimab in advanced cancers. Across the study: Every 2 weeks, patients received ivuxolimab intravenously, dosed at 0.01 to 10 mg/kg. Three dose-escalation patients had partial responses: one with hepatocellular carcinoma and two with cutaneous melanoma. Study-level findings and limits: The study found among the lowest clonal expansion in partial responders at 0.1-3.0 mg/kg.

The data were produced by immunoSEQ multiplex PCR, yet TCRdb's version contains in-frame clones alone and is incomplete. The table records about 82,000 clones, 92% of them present only once. V lost 6 bases to trimming and J lost 5 bases, with 13 bases between them. This CDR3 is 13 amino acids long. Germline V gives CDR1 SQVTM, CDR2 ANQGSEA. Details on this clone: The antigen remains undetermined.

The source was CD4+ or CD8+ T cells sorted from blood, collected in a trial of the OX40 agonist ivuxolimab. The chain joins TRBV29-1 to TRBJ1-4, with D possibly TRBD1 on 5 matching bases. The sequence was obtained from an adult with an advanced solid tumor such as melanoma, head and neck, liver or kidney cancer. CDR3 in amino acids: CSVPGLANEKLFF. The CDR3 nucleotides read TGCAGCGTGCCAGGGTTGGCGAATGAAAAACTGTTTTTT. The full variable domain, completed using reference TRBV29-1 and TRBJ1-4, is SAVISQKPSRDICQRGTSLTIQCQVDSQVTMMFWYRQQPGQSLTLIATANQGSEATYESGFVIDKFPISRPNLTFSTLTVSNMSPEDSSIYLCSVPGLANEKLFFGSGTQLSVL.